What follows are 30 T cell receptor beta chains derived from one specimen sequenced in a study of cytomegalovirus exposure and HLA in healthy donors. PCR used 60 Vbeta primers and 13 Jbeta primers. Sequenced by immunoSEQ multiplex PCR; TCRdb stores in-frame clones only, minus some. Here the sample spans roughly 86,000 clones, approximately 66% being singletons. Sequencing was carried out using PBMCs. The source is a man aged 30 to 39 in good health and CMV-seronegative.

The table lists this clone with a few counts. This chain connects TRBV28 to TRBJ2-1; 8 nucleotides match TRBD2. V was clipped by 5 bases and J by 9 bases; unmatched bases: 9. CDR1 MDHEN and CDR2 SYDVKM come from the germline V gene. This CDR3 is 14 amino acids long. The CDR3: CASSRAGGFTEQFF. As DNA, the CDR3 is TGTGCCAGCAGTAGGGCGGGAGGATTCACTGAGCAGTTCTTC.

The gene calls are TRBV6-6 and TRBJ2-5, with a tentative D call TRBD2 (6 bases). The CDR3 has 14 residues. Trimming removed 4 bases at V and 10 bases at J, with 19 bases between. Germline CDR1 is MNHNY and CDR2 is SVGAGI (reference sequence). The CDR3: CASSLMLAPADQYF. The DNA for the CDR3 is TGTGCCAGCAGTTTGATGCTAGCGCCGGCCGACCAGTACTTC.

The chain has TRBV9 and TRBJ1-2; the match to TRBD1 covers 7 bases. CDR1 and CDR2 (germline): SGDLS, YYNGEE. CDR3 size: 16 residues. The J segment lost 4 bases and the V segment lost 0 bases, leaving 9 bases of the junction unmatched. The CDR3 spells CASSVEGGQSFYGYTF. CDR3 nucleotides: TGTGCCAGCAGCGTAGAGGGGGGACAGAGCTTCTATGGCTACACCTTC.

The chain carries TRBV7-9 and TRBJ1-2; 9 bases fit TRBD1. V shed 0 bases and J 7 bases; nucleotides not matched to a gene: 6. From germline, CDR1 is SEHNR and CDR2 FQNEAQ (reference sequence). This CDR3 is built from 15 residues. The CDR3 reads CASSLAGTGNFGYTF. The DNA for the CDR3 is TGTGCCAGCAGCTTAGCCGGGACAGGGAATTTTGGCTACACCTTC.

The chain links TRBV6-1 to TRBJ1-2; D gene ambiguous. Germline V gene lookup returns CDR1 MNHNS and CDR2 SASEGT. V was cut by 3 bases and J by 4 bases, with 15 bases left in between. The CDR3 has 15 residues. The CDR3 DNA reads TGTGCCAGCAGTGATCAAATGACGGGTGTCTATGGCTACACCTTC. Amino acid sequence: CASSDQMTGVYGYTF.

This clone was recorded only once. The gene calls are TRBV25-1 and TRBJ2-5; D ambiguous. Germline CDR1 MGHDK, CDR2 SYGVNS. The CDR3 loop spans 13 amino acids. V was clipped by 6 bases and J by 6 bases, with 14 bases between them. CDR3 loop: CASRLGSRKTQYF. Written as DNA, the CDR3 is TGTGCCAGCAGGCTGGGCAGTCGGAAGACCCAGTACTTC.

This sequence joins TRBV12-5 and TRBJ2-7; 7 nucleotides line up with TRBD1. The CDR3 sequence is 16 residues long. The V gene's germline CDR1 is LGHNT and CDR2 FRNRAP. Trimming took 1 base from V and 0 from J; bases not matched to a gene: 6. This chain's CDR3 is CASGLGSGTASYEQYF. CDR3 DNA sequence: TGTGCTAGTGGTTTGGGTTCCGGGACAGCCTCCTACGAGCAGTACTTC.

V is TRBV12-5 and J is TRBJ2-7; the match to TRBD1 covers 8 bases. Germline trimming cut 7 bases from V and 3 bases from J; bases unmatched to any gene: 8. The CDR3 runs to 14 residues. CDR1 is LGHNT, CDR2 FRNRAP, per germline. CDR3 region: CASARPGQDYEQYF. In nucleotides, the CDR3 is TGTGCTAGTGCCAGACCGGGACAGGACTACGAGCAGTACTTC.

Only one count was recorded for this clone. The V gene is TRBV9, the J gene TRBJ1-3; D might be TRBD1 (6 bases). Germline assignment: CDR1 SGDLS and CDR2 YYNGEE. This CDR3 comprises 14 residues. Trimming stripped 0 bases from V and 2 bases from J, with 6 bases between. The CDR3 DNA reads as TGTGCCAGCAGCGTAGACAGGGCTGGAAACACCATATATTTT. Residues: CASSVDRAGNTIYF.

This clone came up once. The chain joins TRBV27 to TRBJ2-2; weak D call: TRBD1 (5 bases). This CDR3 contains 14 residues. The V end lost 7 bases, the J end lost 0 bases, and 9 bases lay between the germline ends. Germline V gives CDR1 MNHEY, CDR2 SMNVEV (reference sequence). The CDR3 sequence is CASKTGANTGELFF. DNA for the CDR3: TGTGCCAGCAAAACAGGCGCGAACACCGGGGAGCTGTTTTTT.

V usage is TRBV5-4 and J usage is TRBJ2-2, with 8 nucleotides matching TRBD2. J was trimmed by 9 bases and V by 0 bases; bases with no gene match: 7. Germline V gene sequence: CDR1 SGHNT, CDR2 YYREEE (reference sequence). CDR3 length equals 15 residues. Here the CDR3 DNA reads TGTGCCAGCAGCTTGGCCGCCGGTAGCGGGAGGGAGCTGTTTTTT. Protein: CASSLAAGSGRELFF.

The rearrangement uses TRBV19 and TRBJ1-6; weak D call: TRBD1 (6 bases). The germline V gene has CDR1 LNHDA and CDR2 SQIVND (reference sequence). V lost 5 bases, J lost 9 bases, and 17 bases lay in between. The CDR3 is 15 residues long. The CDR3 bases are TGTGCCAGTAGTCCGACCGGGACACCCCCTTCACCCCTCCACTTT. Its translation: CASSPTGTPPSPLHF.

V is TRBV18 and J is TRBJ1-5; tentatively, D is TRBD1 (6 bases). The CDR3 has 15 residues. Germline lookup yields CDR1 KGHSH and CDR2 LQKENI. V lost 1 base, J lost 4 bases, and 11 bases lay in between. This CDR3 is CASSPLWTDNQPQHF. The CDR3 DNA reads TGTGCCAGCTCACCACTCTGGACAGATAATCAGCCCCAGCATTTT.

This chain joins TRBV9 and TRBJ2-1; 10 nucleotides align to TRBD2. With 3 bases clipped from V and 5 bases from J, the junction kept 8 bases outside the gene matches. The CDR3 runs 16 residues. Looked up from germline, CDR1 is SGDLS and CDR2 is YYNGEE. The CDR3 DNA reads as TGTGCCAGCAGCGCCCCACAGCGGGGGGGCGACAATGAGCAGTTCTTC. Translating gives CASSAPQRGGDNEQFF.

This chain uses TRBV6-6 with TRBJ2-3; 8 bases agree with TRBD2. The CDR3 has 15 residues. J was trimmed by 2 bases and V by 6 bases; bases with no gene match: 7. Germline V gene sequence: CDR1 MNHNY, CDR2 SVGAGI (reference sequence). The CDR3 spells CASSRTSGYTDTQYF. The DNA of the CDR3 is TGTGCCAGCAGCCGTACTAGCGGATACACAGATACGCAGTATTTT.

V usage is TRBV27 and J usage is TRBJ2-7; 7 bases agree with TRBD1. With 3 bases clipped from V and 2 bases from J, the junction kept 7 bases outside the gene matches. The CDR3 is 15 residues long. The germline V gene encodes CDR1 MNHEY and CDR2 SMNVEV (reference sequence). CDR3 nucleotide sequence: TGTGCCAGCAGTTTCTGGGACAGCCGAGCCTACGAGCAGTACTTC. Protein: CASSFWDSRAYEQYF.

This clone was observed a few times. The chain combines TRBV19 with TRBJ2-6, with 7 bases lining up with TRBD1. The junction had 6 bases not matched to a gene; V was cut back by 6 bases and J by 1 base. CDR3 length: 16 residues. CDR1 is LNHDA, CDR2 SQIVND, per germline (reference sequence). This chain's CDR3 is CASSPGGPSGANVLTF. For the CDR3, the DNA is TGTGCCAGTAGCCCAGGGGGTCCTTCTGGGGCCAACGTCCTGACTTTC.

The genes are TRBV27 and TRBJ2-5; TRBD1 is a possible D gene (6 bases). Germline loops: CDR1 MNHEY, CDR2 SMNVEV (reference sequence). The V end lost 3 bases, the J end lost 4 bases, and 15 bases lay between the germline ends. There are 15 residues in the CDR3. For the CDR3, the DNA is TGTGCCAGCAGTTTTGGTTTAGGGGGACGAGAGACCCAGTACTTC. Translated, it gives CASSFGLGGRETQYF.

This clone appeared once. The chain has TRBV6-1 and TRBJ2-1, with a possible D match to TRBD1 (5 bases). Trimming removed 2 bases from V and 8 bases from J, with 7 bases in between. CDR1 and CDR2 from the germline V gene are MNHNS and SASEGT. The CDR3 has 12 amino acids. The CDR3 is CASSEQGHEQFF. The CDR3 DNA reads TGTGCCAGCAGTGAACAGGGTCATGAGCAGTTCTTC.

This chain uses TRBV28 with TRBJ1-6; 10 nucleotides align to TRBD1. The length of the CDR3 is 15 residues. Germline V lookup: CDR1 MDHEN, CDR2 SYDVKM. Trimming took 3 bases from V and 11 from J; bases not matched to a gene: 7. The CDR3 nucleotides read TGTGCCAGCAGTTTTGGGGGGACAGGGGCGGCACCCCTCCACTTT. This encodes CASSFGGTGAAPLHF.

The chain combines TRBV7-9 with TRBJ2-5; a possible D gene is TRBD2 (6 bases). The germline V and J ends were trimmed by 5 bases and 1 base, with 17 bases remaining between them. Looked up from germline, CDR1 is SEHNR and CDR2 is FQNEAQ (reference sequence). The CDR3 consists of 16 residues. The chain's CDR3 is CASSEMGGTLQETQYF. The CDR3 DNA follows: TGTGCCAGCAGCGAGATGGGGGGTACACTCCAAGAGACCCAGTACTTC.

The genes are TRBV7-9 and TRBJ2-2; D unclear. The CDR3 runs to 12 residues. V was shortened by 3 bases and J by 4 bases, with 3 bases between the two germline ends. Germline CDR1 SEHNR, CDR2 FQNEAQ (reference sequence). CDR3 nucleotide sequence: TGTGCCAGCAGCTTCAGCACCGGGGAGCTGTTTTTT. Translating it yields CASSFSTGELFF.

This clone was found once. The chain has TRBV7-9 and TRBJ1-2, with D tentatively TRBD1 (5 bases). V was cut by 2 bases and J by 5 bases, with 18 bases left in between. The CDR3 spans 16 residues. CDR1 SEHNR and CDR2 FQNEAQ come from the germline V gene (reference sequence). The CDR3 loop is CASSLRGMAGPYGYTF. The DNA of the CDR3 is TGTGCCAGCAGCTTAAGGGGTATGGCCGGACCTTATGGCTACACCTTC.

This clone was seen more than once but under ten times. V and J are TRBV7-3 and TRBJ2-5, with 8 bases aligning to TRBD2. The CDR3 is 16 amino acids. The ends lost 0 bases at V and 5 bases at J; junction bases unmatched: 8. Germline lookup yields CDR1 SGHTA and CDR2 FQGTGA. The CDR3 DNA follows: TGTGCCAGCAGCTTAACGGGGAGCGGGGGTAGTGAGACCCAGTACTTC. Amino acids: CASSLTGSGGSETQYF.

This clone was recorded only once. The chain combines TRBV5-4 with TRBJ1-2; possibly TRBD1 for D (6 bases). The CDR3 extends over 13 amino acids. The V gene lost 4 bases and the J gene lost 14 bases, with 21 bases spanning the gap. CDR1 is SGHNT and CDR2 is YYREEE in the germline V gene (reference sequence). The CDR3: CASSSDRPRAYTF. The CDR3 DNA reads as TGTGCCAGCAGCAGCGACAGGCCCCGGGCGTATACCTTC.

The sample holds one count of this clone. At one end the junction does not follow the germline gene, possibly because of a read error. The CDR3 sequence: CASSLVRGQEIQYF. For the CDR3, the DNA is TGTGCCAGCAGTTTAGTCAGGGGGCAAGAGATCCAGTACTTC. This chain links TRBV27 with TRBJ2-5, with 8 bases matching TRBD1. From germline, CDR1 is MNHEY and CDR2 SMNVEV (reference sequence). The CDR3 length is 14 residues.

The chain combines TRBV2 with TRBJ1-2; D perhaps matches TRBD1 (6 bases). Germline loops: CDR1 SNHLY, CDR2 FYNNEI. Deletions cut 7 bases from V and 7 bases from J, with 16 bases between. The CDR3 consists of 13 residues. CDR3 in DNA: TGTGCCAGCAAACAGGGCGCCCGGGGTGGCTACACCTTC. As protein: CASKQGARGGYTF.

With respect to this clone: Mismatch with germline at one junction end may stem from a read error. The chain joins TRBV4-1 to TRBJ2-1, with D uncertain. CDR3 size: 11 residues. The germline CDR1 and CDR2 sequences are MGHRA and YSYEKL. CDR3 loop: CASRQVGEQFF. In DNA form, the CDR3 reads TGCGCCAGCAGGCAAGTGGGCGAGCAGTTCTTC.

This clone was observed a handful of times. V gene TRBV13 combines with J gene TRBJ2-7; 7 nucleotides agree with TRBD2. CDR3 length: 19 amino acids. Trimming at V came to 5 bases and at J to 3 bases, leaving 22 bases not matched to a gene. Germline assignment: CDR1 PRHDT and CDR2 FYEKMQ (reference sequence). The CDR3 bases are TGTGCCAGCAGCCCCCCTCTTTCCAGCGGGGTGGCGACAATCTACGAGCAGTACTTC. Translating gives CASSPPLSSGVATIYEQYF.

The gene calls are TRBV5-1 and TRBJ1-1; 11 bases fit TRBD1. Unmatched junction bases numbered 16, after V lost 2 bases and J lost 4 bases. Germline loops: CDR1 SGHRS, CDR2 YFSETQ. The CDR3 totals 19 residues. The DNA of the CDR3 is TGCGCCAGCAGCTTCCGAGTCAGGGGACCCGGGACAGGGGGCACTGAAGCTTTCTTT. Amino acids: CASSFRVRGPGTGGTEAFF. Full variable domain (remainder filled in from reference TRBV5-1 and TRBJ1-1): KAGVTQTPRYLIKTRGQQVTLSCSPISGHRSVSWYQQTPGQGLQFLFEYFSETQRNKGNFPGRFSGRQFSNSRSEMNVSTLELGDSALYLCASSFRVRGPGTGGTEAFFGQGTRLTVV.